This T cell receptor (beta chain) was recorded in a study of Ad26.COV2.S vaccination and SARS-CoV-2 variants. The wider study: Trial arm assignment for the donor was COV1001 Ad26.COV2.S.

This CDR3 is 14 amino acids long. V lost 0 bases and J 3 bases, leaving 10 bases between the germline ends. In germline, CDR1 is SGHRS, CDR2 YFSETQ. This clone came up many times. What it recognizes is unknown. Assay used: immunoSEQ multiplex PCR; TCRdb lists only in-frame clones, some missing. Of about 380,000 clones in the sample, approximately 83% are singletons; the top ten hold around 7.3%. Treatment here: 19 received Ad26.COV2.S at low or high dose, single or two shots; 5 received placebo; per-sample allocation not given. The study sampled participants on day 63 after the first vaccine or placebo injection. Findings of the study overall: It was reported that spike-specific CD8+ and CD4+ T cell responses were substantially broad after vaccination. The TCR breadth and depth analyses may have produced an underestimate of total T cell responses.

The source material was peripheral blood, sampled in a trial of Ad26.COV2.S vaccine versus placebo. This sequence was found in a person aged 18-65 years who received the Ad26.COV2.S COVID-19 vaccine or a placebo. The gene calls are TRBV5-1 and TRBJ2-7; D is unresolved. As DNA, the CDR3 is TGCGCCAGCAGCTTGGCGGCGGTCGACTACGAGCAGTACTTC. As protein: CASSLAAVDYEQYF.